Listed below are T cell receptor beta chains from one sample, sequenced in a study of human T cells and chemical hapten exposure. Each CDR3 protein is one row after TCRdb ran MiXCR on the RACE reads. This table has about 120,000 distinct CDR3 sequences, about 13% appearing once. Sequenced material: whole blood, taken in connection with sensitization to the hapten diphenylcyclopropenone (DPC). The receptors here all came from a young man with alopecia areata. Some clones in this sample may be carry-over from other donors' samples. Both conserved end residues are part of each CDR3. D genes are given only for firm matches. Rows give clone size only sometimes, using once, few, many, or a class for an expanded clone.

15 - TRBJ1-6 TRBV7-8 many CASSFAARGNSPLHF TGTGCCAGCAGCTTTGCCGCCAGGGGCAATTCACCCCTCCACTTT
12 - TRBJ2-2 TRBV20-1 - CSAQGNTGELFF TGCAGTGCACAGGGGAACACCGGGGAGCTGTTTTTT
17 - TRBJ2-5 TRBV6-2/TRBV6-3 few CASSYTYGTPVAETQYF TGTGCCAGCAGTTACACCTACGGGACTCCCGTGGCGGAGACCCAGTACTTC
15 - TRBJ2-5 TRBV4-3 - CASSQDRAGQETQYF TGCGCCAGCAGCCAAGATCGGGCAGGTCAAGAGACCCAGTACTTC
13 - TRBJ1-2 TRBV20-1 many CSGRDSSNYGYTF TGCAGTGGTCGGGACTCCTCTAACTATGGCTACACCTTC
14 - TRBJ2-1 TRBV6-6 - CASSYGLGGNEQFF TGTGCCAGCAGTTACGGTCTAGGTGGCAATGAGCAGTTCTTC
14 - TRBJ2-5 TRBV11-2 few CASSLVYSQETQYF TGTGCCAGCAGCTTAGTCTACAGCCAAGAGACCCAGTACTTC
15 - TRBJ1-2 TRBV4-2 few CASSQDYRSGYGYTF TGTGCCAGCAGCCAAGATTACAGGTCGGGCTATGGCTACACCTTC
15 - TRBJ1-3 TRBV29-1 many CSVLGVGVSGNTIYF TGCAGCGTCTTGGGCGTGGGGGTGTCAGGAAACACCATATATTTT
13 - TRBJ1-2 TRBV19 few CASSIRPSYGYTF TGTGCCAGTAGTATAAGACCGAGCTATGGCTACACCTTC
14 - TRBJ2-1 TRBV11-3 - CASSEMGRLNEQFF TGTGCCAGCAGCGAGATGGGACGGCTCAATGAGCAGTTCTTC
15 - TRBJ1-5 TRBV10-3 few CAISDAGRGNQPQHF TGTGCCATCAGTGATGCGGGCCGGGGAAATCAGCCCCAGCATTTT
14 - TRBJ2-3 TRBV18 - CASSPYPFTDTQYF TGTGCCAGCTCACCCTACCCTTTCACAGATACGCAGTATTTT
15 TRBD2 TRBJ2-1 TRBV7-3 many CASSLLAGGKNEQFF TGTGCCAGCAGCTTATTAGCGGGGGGGAAGAATGAGCAGTTCTTC
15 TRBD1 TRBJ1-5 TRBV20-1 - CSAGGGTGSNQPQHF TGCAGTGCCGGAGGGGGGACAGGGAGCAATCAGCCCCAGCATTTT
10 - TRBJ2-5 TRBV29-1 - CSVEGETQYF TGCAGCGTTGAGGGAGAGACCCAGTACTTC
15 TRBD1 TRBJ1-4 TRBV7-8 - CASSARQGRGEKLFF TGTGCCAGCAGCGCCAGACAGGGGAGGGGTGAAAAACTGTTTTTT
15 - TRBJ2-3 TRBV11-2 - CASSLGGRGTDTQYF TGTGCCAGCAGCTTAGGAGGTCGGGGAACAGATACGCAGTATTTT
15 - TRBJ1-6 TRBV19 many CASSLEQGRNSPLHF TGTGCCAGTAGTCTCGAACAGGGTCGTAATTCACCCCTCCACTTT
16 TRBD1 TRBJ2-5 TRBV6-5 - CASSYSGGTGRETQYF TGTGCCAGCAGTTACTCGGGTGGGACAGGGCGAGAGACCCAGTACTTC
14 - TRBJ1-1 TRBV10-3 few CAISEDAMNTEAFF TGTGCCATCAGTGAGGACGCTATGAACACTGAAGCTTTCTTT
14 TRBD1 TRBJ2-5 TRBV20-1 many CSARTGTGEETQYF TGCAGTGCTAGGACCGGGACAGGGGAAGAGACCCAGTACTTC
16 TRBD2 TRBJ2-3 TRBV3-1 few CASSPFRTSLTDTQYF TGTGCCAGCAGCCCCTTCCGGACTAGTTTGACAGATACGCAGTATTTT
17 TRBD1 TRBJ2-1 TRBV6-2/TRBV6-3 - CASSLQGVFSSYNEQFF TGTGCCAGCAGCCTACAGGGGGTCTTTTCCTCCTACAATGAGCAGTTCTTC
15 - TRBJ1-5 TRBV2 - CASSEMGGGNQPQHF TGTGCCAGCAGTGAGATGGGGGGCGGCAATCAGCCCCAGCATTTT
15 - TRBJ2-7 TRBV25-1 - CASSESGERSYEQYF TGTGCCAGCAGTGAATCTGGGGAAAGGTCGTACGAGCAGTACTTC
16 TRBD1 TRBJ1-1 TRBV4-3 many CASSPILDRANTEAFF TGCGCCAGCAGCCCCATCTTGGACAGGGCGAACACTGAAGCTTTCTTT
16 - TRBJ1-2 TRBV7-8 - CASSPLLLPGRDGYTF TGTGCCAGCAGCCCCTTACTTTTGCCAGGGCGTGATGGCTACACCTTC
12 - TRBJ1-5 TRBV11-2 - CASSQLGQPQHF TGTGCCAGCAGCCAACTTGGTCAGCCCCAGCATTTT
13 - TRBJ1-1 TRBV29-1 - CSVFPGGNTEAFF TGCAGCGTTTTCCCGGGGGGGAACACTGAAGCTTTCTTT
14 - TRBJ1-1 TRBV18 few CASSPLNKNTEAFF TGTGCCAGCTCACCACTGAATAAGAACACTGAAGCTTTCTTT
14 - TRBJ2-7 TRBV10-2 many CASIIQGFSYEQYF TGCGCCAGCATCATACAGGGTTTCTCCTACGAGCAGTACTTC
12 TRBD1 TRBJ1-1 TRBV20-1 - CSSGTGVTEAFF TGCAGTTCCGGGACAGGGGTCACTGAAGCTTTCTTT
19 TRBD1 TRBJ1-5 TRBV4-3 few CASSHDPGEGADSNQPQHF TGCGCCAGCAGCCACGACCCCGGAGAGGGGGCGGATAGCAATCAGCCCCAGCATTTT
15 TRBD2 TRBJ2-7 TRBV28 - CASSFRSGATYEQYF TGTGCCAGCAGTTTCCGTAGCGGGGCAACCTACGAGCAGTACTTC
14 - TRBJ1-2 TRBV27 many CASRREQGSYGYTF TGTGCCAGCAGGCGCGAACAGGGATCCTATGGCTACACCTTC
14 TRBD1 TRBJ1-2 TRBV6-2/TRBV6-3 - CASRKTGRNYGYTF TGTGCCAGCAGAAAGACAGGGAGAAACTATGGCTACACCTTC
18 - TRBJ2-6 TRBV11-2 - CASSLFLRRLGGANVLTF TGTGCCAGCAGCTTATTCTTACGGAGACTTGGTGGGGCCAACGTCCTGACTTTC
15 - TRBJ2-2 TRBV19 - CASSMSAANTGELFF TGTGCCAGTAGTATGTCGGCGGCGAACACCGGGGAGCTGTTTTTT